These 24 T cell receptor beta chains were sequenced from one sample in a study of blood T cell repertoires in COVID-19. Assay used: immunoSEQ multiplex PCR; TCRdb lists only in-frame clones, some missing. This table holds around 160,000 clones, over 75% found once. The specimen sequenced was PBMCs or T cells enriched from blood (not recorded which). The origin of the receptors is a man over 45 who had recovered from COVID-19.

V usage is TRBV7-8 and J usage is TRBJ1-4, with TRBD1 matching over 7 bases. CDR3 length: 16 residues. The V gene's germline CDR1 is SGHVS and CDR2 FQNEAQ. The trim removed 0 bases at V and 5 bases at J, leaving 6 bases unmatched. The CDR3: CASSLAKTGINEKLFF. CDR3 coding DNA: TGTGCCAGCAGCTTAGCTAAGACAGGGATCAATGAAAAACTGTTTTTT.

The CDR3 DNA reads as TGTGCCAGTGGGACTAGCAGCCGCGATGAGCAGTTCTTC. This sequence encodes CASGTSSRDEQFF. The rearrangement links TRBV19 to TRBJ2-1, with 9 bases fitting TRBD2. The CDR3 runs 13 residues. The trim removed 8 bases at V and 8 bases at J, leaving 7 bases unmatched. The germline CDR1 and CDR2 sequences are LNHDA and SQIVND (reference sequence).

V is TRBV19 and J is TRBJ2-1; 11 nucleotides match TRBD2. V trimming: 4 bases; J trimming: 5 bases; junction bases outside the gene matches: 4. Germline V CDR1 and CDR2: LNHDA, SQIVND (reference sequence). The CDR3 has 15 residues. The CDR3 DNA is TGTGCCAGTAGTACGGTGACTAGCGGGAACAATGAGCAGTTCTTC. It translates to CASSTVTSGNNEQFF.

The chain is built from TRBV3-1 (or the pseudogene TRBV3-2) and TRBJ1-1; D is unresolved. Germline values: CDR1 LGHDT, CDR2 YNNKEL (reference sequence). With 7 bases removed from V and 3 bases from J, the gap between germline ends came to 12 bases. The CDR3 length is 13 residues. CDR3 coding DNA: TGTGCCAGCAACTCCAAGGGAGACACTGAAGCTTTCTTT. Its translation is CASNSKGDTEAFF.

This clone occurred once. The rearrangement joins TRBV10-1 to TRBJ1-4; TRBD1 agrees at 7 bases. The CDR3 extends over 15 amino acids. V gave up 3 bases and J gave up 3 bases; unmatched junction bases: 4. Germline V gives CDR1 WNHNN, CDR2 SYGVQD (reference sequence). The CDR3, as DNA: TGCGCCAGCAGTGACTCAGGGACAGCTAATGAAAAACTGTTTTTT. Protein: CASSDSGTANEKLFF.

The chain recombines TRBV7-6 with TRBJ2-7; weak D call: TRBD1 (6 bases). The CDR3 has 14 residues. Trimming cost V 6 bases and J 5 bases, with 17 bases left between them. Germline CDR1 reads SGHVS; CDR2 reads FNYEAQ. Written as DNA, the CDR3 is TGTGCCAGCAGTTCAACCGGGACAATTAACGAGCAGTACTTC. Amino acid sequence: CASSSTGTINEQYF.

This rearrangement joins TRBV24-1 to TRBJ2-1; TRBD1 aligns across 9 bases. Germline values: CDR1 KGHDR, CDR2 SFDVKD. There are 14 residues in the CDR3. V dropped 4 bases and J dropped 6; count of bases not matched to a gene: 3. CDR3 sequence (DNA): TGTGCCACCAGTGACAGGACAGGGGCCAATGAGCAGTTCTTC. This translates into CATSDRTGANEQFF.

V is TRBV30 and J is TRBJ1-2; D remains ambiguous. The CDR3 is made up of 12 amino acids. Per germline, CDR1 GTSNPN and CDR2 SVGIG (reference sequence). The V end was cut by 3 bases, the J end by 6 bases, with 11 bases between. In nucleotides, the CDR3 is TGTGCCTGGAGGCCGTTGACACATGGCTACACCTTC. This codes for CAWRPLTHGYTF.

The rearrangement links TRBV30 to TRBJ1-6; 9 bases are shared with TRBD1. The germline V gene encodes CDR1 GTSNPN and CDR2 SVGIG (reference sequence). After removal of 3 bases from V and 7 bases from J, the junction contained 7 bases not matched to a gene. The CDR3 has 15 amino acids. The CDR3 loop reads CAWSQGTGLNSPLHF. CDR3 DNA sequence: TGTGCCTGGAGCCAAGGGACAGGGTTGAATTCACCCCTCCACTTT.

The chain recombines TRBV18 with TRBJ1-2; a possible D gene is TRBD1 (5 bases). The V and J ends lost 3 bases and 8 bases respectively, with 13 bases between them. This CDR3 has 13 amino acids. The germline gives CDR1 KGHSH, CDR2 LQKENI. CDR3 DNA: TGTGCCAGCTCACCGATCAGGGCAGACGGCTACACCTTC. It specifies CASSPIRADGYTF.

The CDR3 region has the DNA TGTGCCAGCAGCCAATTGATGCGTGGCTACACCTTC. Residues: CASSQLMRGYTF. V gene TRBV16 combines with J gene TRBJ1-2; D unclear. Germline loops: CDR1 KGHSY, CDR2 FQNENV. The CDR3 contains 12 residues. V was clipped by 1 base and J by 7 bases, with 7 bases between them.

The DNA of the CDR3 is TGTGCCAGCAGCCAAACAGGGGGCTGGTCAGATACGCAGTATTTT. Its protein product is CASSQTGGWSDTQYF. V gene TRBV5-4 combines with J gene TRBJ2-3; TRBD1 agrees at 9 bases. V dropped 4 bases and J dropped 4; count of bases not matched to a gene: 7. The V gene's germline CDR1 is SGHNT and CDR2 YYREEE (reference sequence). The CDR3 has 15 residues.

This clone was recorded once. The chain employs TRBV5-4 and TRBJ2-5, with TRBD2 as a possible D gene (6 bases). V was shortened by 4 bases and J by 4 bases, with 14 bases between the two germline ends. Germline CDR1 is SGHNT and CDR2 is YYREEE (reference sequence). CDR3 length: 14 amino acids. CDR3 DNA sequence: TGTGCCAGCAGCCGGGGCGGGGTTCGAGAGACCCAGTACTTC. It translates to CASSRGGVRETQYF.

The chain uses TRBV2 and TRBJ2-5; D possibly corresponds to TRBD1 (6 bases). The CDR3 has 15 amino acids. CDR1 and CDR2 from the germline V gene are SNHLY and FYNNEI. The ends were cut back, 1 base at V and 4 bases at J, with 13 bases in the middle. The CDR3 loop reads CASSEDRARSETQYF. CDR3 coding DNA: TGTGCCAGCAGTGAAGACAGGGCTAGGTCAGAGACCCAGTACTTC.

The chain couples TRBV27 to TRBJ2-1, with a possible D match to TRBD2 (6 bases). The CDR3 contains 13 residues. The ends were cut back, 0 bases at V and 8 bases at J, with 8 bases in the middle. Germline assignment: CDR1 MNHEY and CDR2 SMNVEV (reference sequence). CDR3 sequence reads: CASSLSWGDEQFF. The DNA of the CDR3 is TGTGCCAGCAGTTTATCCTGGGGGGATGAGCAGTTCTTC.

This sequence joins TRBV4-2 and TRBJ2-7; no clear D gene. CDR3 length: 15 residues. Germline V gene data show CDR1 as LGHNA and CDR2 as YNFKEQ. V lost 0 bases, J lost 0 bases, and 9 bases lay in between. The CDR3 reads CASSQEPRISYEQYF. In nucleotides, the CDR3 is TGTGCCAGCAGCCAAGAGCCTAGAATCTCCTACGAGCAGTACTTC.

The rearrangement links TRBV21-1 to TRBJ2-7; the table's D call, TRBD1, was not checked against the DNA. TRBV21-1 is marked as a pseudogene. The CDR3 is 15 amino acids. CDR3 sequence (DNA): TGTGCCAGCAGCAATAGGGACAGGGAAATCTACGAGCAGTACTTC. This codes for CASSNRDREIYEQYF.

The rearrangement joins TRBV7-8 to TRBJ2-5, with D possibly being TRBD2 (5 bases). This CDR3 has 17 residues. V was cut by 5 bases and J by 2 bases, with 21 bases left in between. Germline CDR1 is SGHVS and CDR2 is FQNEAQ. The DNA for the CDR3 is TGTGCCAGCAGCCGGGCGAGGGAAACCCCAAATCAAGAGACCCAGTACTTC. It codes for CASSRARETPNQETQYF.

J is TRBJ1-4 and V is TRBV7-7; D might be TRBD1 (5 bases). CDR3 size: 16 residues. The V gene's germline CDR1 is SSHAT and CDR2 FNYEAQ (reference sequence). V gave up 5 bases and J gave up 1 base, with 14 bases separating them. The CDR3 loop reads CASSPGVGGTNEKLFF. The CDR3 DNA is TGTGCCAGCAGCCCGGGGGTAGGCGGAACTAATGAAAAACTGTTTTTT.

This chain links TRBV9 with TRBJ2-7, with 8 bases matching TRBD1. Germline assignment: CDR1 SGDLS and CDR2 YYNGEE. There are 14 residues in the CDR3. The ends lost 3 bases at V and 6 bases at J; junction bases unmatched: 8. As DNA, the CDR3 is TGTGCCAGCAGCGCAAGGACAGGGTTTAGCGAGCAGTACTTC. It encodes CASSARTGFSEQYF.

J is TRBJ1-1 and V is TRBV6-5; D not resolved. The V end lost 0 bases, the J end lost 8 bases, and 10 bases lay between the germline ends. The CDR3 spans 13 residues. Germline values: CDR1 MNHEY, CDR2 SVGAGI. The CDR3 protein is CASSYSDSLEAFF. In nucleotides, the CDR3 is TGTGCCAGCAGTTACTCGGACTCCCTAGAAGCTTTCTTT.

The chain is built from TRBV12-3 or TRBV12-4 and TRBJ2-7; perhaps TRBD2 as D (5 bases). The CDR3 is 13 residues long. With 6 bases removed from V and 4 bases from J, the gap between germline ends came to 13 bases. CDR3 residues: CASSLPDLYEQYF. CDR3 in DNA: TGTGCCAGCAGCTTACCGGACTTGTACGAGCAGTACTTC.

The chain's CDR3 is CASSDPTTGKGLEQYF. CDR3 sequence (DNA): TGTGCCAGCAGCGATCCTACGACAGGGAAGGGCCTCGAGCAGTACTTC. The chain carries TRBV2 and TRBJ2-7, with TRBD1 identical over 7 bases. V trimming: 6 bases; J trimming: 6 bases; junction bases outside the gene matches: 17. Germline V gives CDR1 SNHLY, CDR2 FYNNEI. The CDR3 is 16 residues long.

V usage is TRBV5-1 and J usage is TRBJ2-7, with TRBD2 as a possible D gene (5 bases). This CDR3 region has 13 residues. The germline V gene has CDR1 SGHRS and CDR2 YFSETQ. Trimming left V 1 base short and J 2 bases short, with 7 bases between. CDR3 amino acids: CASSLNGAYEQYF. Here the CDR3 DNA reads TGCGCCAGCAGCTTGAACGGGGCCTACGAGCAGTACTTC.